One sample yielded the 11 T cell receptor beta chains listed below, sequenced in a study of CD8+ T cells in alopecia areata. Sequencing relied on a cDNA template that was reverse transcribed from extracted RNA. Repertoires were generated with immunoSEQ multiplex PCR, while TCRdb's copy carries only in-frame clones and drops some. This table has 150,000 or so clones, approximately 87% appearing once. The source material was CD8+ T cells sorted from blood, sampled at week 0. The receptors shown here come from a human donor with alopecia areata.

The rearrangement joins TRBV5-6 to TRBJ1-1, with D hard to call. CDR1 SGHDT and CDR2 YYEEEE come from the germline V gene. The CDR3 is 14 amino acids. Deletions cut 4 bases from V and 0 bases from J, with 10 bases between. The DNA of the CDR3 is TGTGCCAGCAGCGGGCGCCAGGTGAACACTGAAGCTTTCTTT. Translated: CASSGRQVNTEAFF.

V and J are TRBV6-1 and TRBJ2-7; D call uncertain. The length of the CDR3 is 14 residues. Trimming cost V 1 base and J 0 bases, with 7 bases left between them. Germline values: CDR1 MNHNS, CDR2 SASEGT. The CDR3 is CASSEGLFSYEQYF. The CDR3 nucleotides read TGTGCCAGCAGTGAAGGGCTTTTCTCCTACGAGCAGTACTTC.

The chain carries TRBV5-6 and TRBJ2-2; the D is unclear. Trimming shortened V by 5 bases and J by 0 bases, and 17 bases separated the two germline ends. This CDR3 spans 17 amino acids. CDR1 and CDR2 (germline): SGHDT, YYEEEE. As DNA, the CDR3 is TGTGCCAGCAGACCCCTTCGATCCGGAGCGAACACCGGGGAGCTGTTTTTT. It yields the protein CASRPLRSGANTGELFF.

The chain recombines TRBV2 with TRBJ1-2; TRBD1 might be the D (5 bases). Germline V CDR1 and CDR2: SNHLY, FYNNEI. V was clipped by 7 bases and J by 5 bases, with 26 bases between them. This CDR3 is 17 amino acids long. CDR3 DNA: TGTGCCAGCACCCTAGATGGGACGTCTGGGGAGGGGTATGGCTACACCTTC. Its protein product is CASTLDGTSGEGYGYTF. The complete variable domain, with remaining parts taken from reference TRBV2 and TRBJ1-2, reads EPEVTQTPSHQVTQMGQEVILRCVPISNHLYFYWYRQILGQKVEFLVSFYNNEISEKSEIFDDQFSVERPDGSNFTLKIRSTKLEDSAMYFCASTLDGTSGEGYGYTFGSGTRLTVV.

The genes are TRBV4-2 and TRBJ2-7; 7 nucleotides align to TRBD2. This CDR3 is 15 amino acids long. Germline assignment: CDR1 LGHNA and CDR2 YNFKEQ. Unmatched junction bases numbered 13, after V lost 6 bases and J lost 5 bases. This CDR3 is CASSNKGGSWDEQYF. CDR3 coding DNA: TGTGCCAGCAGTAACAAGGGCGGGAGTTGGGACGAGCAGTACTTC.

V usage is TRBV7-6 and J usage is TRBJ2-7; the D is unclear. CDR1 and CDR2 (germline): SGHVS, FNYEAQ. The germline V and J ends were trimmed by 5 bases and 4 bases, with 12 bases remaining between them. This CDR3 comprises 13 residues. CDR3 loop: CASSPDASYEQYF. CDR3 nucleotide sequence: TGTGCCAGCAGCCCAGATGCTTCTTACGAGCAGTACTTC.

This chain joins TRBV28 and TRBJ1-1, with a tentative D call TRBD1 (5 bases). The germline V and J ends were trimmed by 6 bases and 4 bases, with 18 bases remaining between them. The germline V gene has CDR1 MDHEN and CDR2 SYDVKM. The CDR3 covers 15 residues. The DNA of the CDR3 is TGTGCCAGCAGCTTAACCCTACGGGGGGGCACTGAAGCTTTCTTT. Encoded protein: CASSLTLRGGTEAFF.

On this clone: The junction departs from germline at one end; a sequencing error may be responsible. This chain joins TRBV2 and TRBJ1-1; 9 bases line up with TRBD1. Germline CDR1 reads SNHLY; CDR2 reads FYNNEI. This CDR3 is built from 10 residues. CDR3 region: CGTGNPEAFF. The CDR3 coding sequence is TGCGGGACAGGGAACCCTGAAGCTTTCTTT.

On this clone itself: Other DNA sequences in the same sample also yield this CDR3. The chain employs TRBV4-1 and TRBJ2-1; no firm D call. V shed 1 base and J shed 5 bases, with 6 bases lying between them. The CDR3 is made up of 13 amino acids. The germline V gene has CDR1 MGHRA and CDR2 YSYEKL. The DNA for the CDR3 is TGCGCCAGCAGCCAAGTAGGTGACAATGAGCAGTTCTTC. Amino acid sequence: CASSQVGDNEQFF.

J is TRBJ2-1 and V is TRBV27; 8 bases are a match to TRBD2. Germline loops: CDR1 MNHEY, CDR2 SMNVEV (reference sequence). V shed 3 bases and J 7 bases; nucleotides not matched to a gene: 8. The length of the CDR3 is 15 residues. CDR3 region: CASSFLGLEGNEQFF. In nucleotides, the CDR3 is TGTGCCAGCAGTTTTCTGGGACTAGAGGGGAATGAGCAGTTCTTC.

V and J are TRBV28 and TRBJ2-3, with 7 bases matching TRBD2. This CDR3 is built from 17 residues. Germline trimming cut 4 bases from V and 0 bases from J; bases unmatched to any gene: 10. Germline loops: CDR1 MDHEN, CDR2 SYDVKM. The CDR3 nucleotides are TGTGCCAGCAGTTACATAGCGCGGGAGCGAAGCACAGATACGCAGTATTTT. It is translated as CASSYIARERSTDTQYF.